This T cell receptor beta chain was found in a study of T cells in Graves' hyperthyroidism and ophthalmopathy. Study-level results: Ophthalmopathy prediction by the model preceded onset by a median approximately six months.

The CDR3 is 18 residues long. Trimming pared 3 bases from V and 6 bases from J, leaving 26 bases between. CDR1 and CDR2 (germline): MNHGY, SVAAGI. There are a few counts of this clonotype. Its antigen is undetermined. RNA transcripts served as the template for amplifying TCR beta CDR3 regions. When the TCR CDR3 underwent first-round RT-PCR, the HTBI primer set was used. Each CDR3 protein gets one entry after TCRdb re-called the multiplex PCR reads with MiXCR. Of roughly 640,000 distinct CDR3 sequences listed, 16% were seen once; the top ten hold around 3.3%. Uncontrolled infection, other autoimmune disease, pregnancy and lactation each barred patients from inclusion. Used for diagnoses were clinical symptoms, serum thyroxine and TRAb, thyroid ultrasound and orbital computed tomography.

The sequence derives from a middle-aged woman with Graves' ophthalmopathy. The J gene is TRBJ1-1, the V gene TRBV6-9; possible D gene TRBD1, 5 bases. Sequenced material: blood. The DNA for the CDR3 is TGTGCCAGCAGTTACGGCCAAAAACTCCATGCTTCGGGGGCTGAAGCTTTCTTT. Translating it yields CASSYGQKLHASGAEAFF.